This T cell receptor beta chain was sequenced during a study of T-cell reconstitution after alpha-beta-depleted transplantation in children (dated by TCRdb to 2016 to 2017). In the study overall: Using TCR repertoire profiling, the study quantitatively followed how T-cell immune reconstitution unfolded in children after TCRalphabeta/CD19-depleted allogeneic hematopoietic cell transplantation.

V is reduced by 0 bases and J by 1 base, leaving a spacing of 11 bases between them. Taken from cysteine to phenylalanine, the CDR3 has 16 residues. Only the CDR3 DNA stays, 48 bases, in frame from base 1. Reading the germline V gene gives CDR1 SGHRS and CDR2 YFSETQ. This clonotype has more than one count but fewer than ten. Its antigen is not yet known. No base quality values were provided; no much bigger clone lies one nucleotide off. The library was built by means of PCR. Reads for this sample came from an Illumina HiSeq 2500. Molecular barcoding was employed in the preparation of TCR libraries, with unique molecular identifiers being used to normalize TCRbeta repertoire quantification. In-frame beta chains were kept once TCRdb had trimmed the public reads at Q25 with fastp and called clones with MiXCR. Each record represents a unique CDR3 protein, reported with the most common genes and DNA among its rows. The sample table holds about 610,000 distinct CDR3 sequences, of which approximately 10% were seen once. About 4% of the sample rests with the top ten.

The rearranged chain carries TRBV5-1 and TRBJ2-4; TRBD1 is possibly the D segment (7 matching bases). This TCR was recovered from a human donor who donated a stem cell graft to a child with acute myeloid leukemia. This specimen was PBMCs from the stem cell graft donor, taken from the stem cell graft. The CDR3 is CASSLEAGGAKNIQYF. The sequenced DNA: TGCGCCAGCAGCTTGGAGGCAGGGGGGGCCAAAAACATTCAGTACTTC.